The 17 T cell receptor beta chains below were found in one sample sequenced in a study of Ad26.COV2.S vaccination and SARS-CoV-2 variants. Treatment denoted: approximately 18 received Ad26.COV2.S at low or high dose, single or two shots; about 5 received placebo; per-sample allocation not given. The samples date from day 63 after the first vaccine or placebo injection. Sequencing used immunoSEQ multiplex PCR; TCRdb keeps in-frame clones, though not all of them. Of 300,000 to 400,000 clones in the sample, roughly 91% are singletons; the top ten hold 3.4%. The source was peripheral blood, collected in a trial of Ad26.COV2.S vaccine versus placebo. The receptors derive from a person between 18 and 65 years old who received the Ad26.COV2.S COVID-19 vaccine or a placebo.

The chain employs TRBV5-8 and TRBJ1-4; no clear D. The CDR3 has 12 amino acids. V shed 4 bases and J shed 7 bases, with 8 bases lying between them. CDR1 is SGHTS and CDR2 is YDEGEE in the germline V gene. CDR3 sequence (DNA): TGTGCCAGCAGCGAAGGTAGTGAAAAACTGTTTTTT. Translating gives CASSEGSEKLFF.

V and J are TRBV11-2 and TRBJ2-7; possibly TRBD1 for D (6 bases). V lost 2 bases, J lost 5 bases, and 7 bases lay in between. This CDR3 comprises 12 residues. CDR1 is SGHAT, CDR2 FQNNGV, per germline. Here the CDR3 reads CASSLTGNEQYF. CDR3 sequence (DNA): TGTGCCAGCAGCTTAACAGGGAACGAGCAGTACTTC. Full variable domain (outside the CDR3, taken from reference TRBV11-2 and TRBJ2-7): EAGVAQSPRYKIIEKRQSVAFWCNPISGHATLYWYQQILGQGPKLLIQFQNNGVVDDSQLPKDRFSAERLKGVDSTLKIQPAKLEDSAVYLCASSLTGNEQYFGPGTRLTVT.

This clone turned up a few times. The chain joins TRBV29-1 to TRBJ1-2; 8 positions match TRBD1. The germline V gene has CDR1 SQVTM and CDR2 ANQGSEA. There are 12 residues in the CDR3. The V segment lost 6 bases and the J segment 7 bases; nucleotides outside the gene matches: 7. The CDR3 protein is CSVTGVGGGYTF. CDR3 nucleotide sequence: TGCAGCGTGACAGGGGTGGGGGGTGGCTACACCTTC.

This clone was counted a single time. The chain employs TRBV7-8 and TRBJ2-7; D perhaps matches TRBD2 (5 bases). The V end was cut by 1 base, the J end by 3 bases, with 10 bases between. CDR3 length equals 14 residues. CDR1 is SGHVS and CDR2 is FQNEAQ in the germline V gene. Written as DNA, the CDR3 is TGTGCCAGCAGCTTAGGACGCGCGGGCTACGAGCAGTACTTC. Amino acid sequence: CASSLGRAGYEQYF.

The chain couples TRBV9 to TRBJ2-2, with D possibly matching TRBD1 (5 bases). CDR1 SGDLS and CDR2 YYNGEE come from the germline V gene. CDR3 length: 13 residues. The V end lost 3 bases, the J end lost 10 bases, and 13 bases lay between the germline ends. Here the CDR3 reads CASSGGLGPELFF. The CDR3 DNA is TGTGCCAGCAGCGGGGGCCTAGGGCCGGAGCTGTTTTTT. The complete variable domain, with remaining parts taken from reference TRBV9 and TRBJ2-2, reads DSGVTQTPKHLITATGQRVTLRCSPRSGDLSVYWYQQSLDQGLQFLIQYYNGEERAKGNILERFSAQQFPDLHSELNLSSLELGDSALYFCASSGGLGPELFFGEGSRLTVL.

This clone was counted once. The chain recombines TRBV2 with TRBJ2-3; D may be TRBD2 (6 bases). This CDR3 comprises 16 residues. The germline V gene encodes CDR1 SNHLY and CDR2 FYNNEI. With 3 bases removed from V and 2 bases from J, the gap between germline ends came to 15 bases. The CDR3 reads CASSDGGGEDTDTQYF. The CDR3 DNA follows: TGTGCCAGCAGTGATGGAGGCGGGGAGGACACAGATACGCAGTATTTT.

The CDR3 region is CSVEGTSTDTQYF. In nucleotides, the CDR3 is TGCAGCGTTGAGGGAACTAGCACAGATACGCAGTATTTT. J is TRBJ2-3 and V is TRBV29-1, with D unresolved. Germline assignment: CDR1 SQVTM and CDR2 ANQGSEA. This CDR3 is built from 13 residues. The germline V and J ends were trimmed by 3 bases and 0 bases, with 7 bases remaining between them.

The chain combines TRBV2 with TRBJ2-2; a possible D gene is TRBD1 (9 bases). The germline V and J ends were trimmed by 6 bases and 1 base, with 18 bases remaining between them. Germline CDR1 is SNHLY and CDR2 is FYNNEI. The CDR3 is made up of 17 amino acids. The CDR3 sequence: CASRPLAGQGNTGELFF. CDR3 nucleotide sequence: TGTGCCAGCAGACCCTTAGCGGGACAGGGGAACACCGGGGAGCTGTTTTTT.

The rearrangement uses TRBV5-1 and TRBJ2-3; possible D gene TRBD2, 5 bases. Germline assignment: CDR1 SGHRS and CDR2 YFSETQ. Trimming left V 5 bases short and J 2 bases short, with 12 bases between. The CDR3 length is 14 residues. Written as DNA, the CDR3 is TGCGCCAGCAGATTCCGGGGAAACACAGATACGCAGTATTTT. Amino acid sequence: CASRFRGNTDTQYF.

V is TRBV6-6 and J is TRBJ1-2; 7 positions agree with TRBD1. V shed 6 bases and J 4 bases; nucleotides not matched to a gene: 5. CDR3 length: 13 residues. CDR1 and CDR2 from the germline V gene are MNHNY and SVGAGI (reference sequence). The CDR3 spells CASRRTGFYGYTF. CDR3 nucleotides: TGTGCCAGCAGGCGGACAGGTTTCTATGGCTACACCTTC.

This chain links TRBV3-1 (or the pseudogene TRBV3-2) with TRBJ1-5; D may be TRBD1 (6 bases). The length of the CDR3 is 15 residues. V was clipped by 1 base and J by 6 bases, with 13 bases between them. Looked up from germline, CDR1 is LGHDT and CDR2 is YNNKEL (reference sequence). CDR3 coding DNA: TGTGCCAGCAGCCAAGGAACAGGGCGAACTCAGCCCCAGCATTTT. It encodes CASSQGTGRTQPQHF.

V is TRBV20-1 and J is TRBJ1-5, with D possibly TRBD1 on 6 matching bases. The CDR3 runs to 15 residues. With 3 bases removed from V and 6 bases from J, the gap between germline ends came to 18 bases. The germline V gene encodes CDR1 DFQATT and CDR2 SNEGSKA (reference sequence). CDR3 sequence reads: CSASLIRGAGQPQHF. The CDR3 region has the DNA TGCAGTGCTAGTCTCATTAGGGGGGCGGGTCAGCCCCAGCATTTT.

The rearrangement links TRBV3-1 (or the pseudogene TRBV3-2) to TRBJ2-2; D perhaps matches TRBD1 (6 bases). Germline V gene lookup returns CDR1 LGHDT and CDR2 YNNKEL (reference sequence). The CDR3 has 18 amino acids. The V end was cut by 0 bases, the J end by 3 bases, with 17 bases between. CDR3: CASSQDPPTTGYTGELFF. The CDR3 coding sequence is TGTGCCAGCAGCCAAGATCCCCCAACGACAGGATACACCGGGGAGCTGTTTTTT.

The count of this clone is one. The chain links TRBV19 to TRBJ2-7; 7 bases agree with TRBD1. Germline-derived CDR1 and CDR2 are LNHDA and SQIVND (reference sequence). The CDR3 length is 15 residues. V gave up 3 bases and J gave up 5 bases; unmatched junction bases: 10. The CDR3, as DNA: TGTGCCAGTAGTATTTTCACAGGGGCAGGGGACGAGCAGTACTTC. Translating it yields CASSIFTGAGDEQYF.

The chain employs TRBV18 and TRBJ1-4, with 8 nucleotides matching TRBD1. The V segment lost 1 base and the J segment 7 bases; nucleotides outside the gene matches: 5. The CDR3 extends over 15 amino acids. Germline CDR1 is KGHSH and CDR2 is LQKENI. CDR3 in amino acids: CASSPRDRTGEKLFF. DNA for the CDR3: TGTGCCAGCTCACCACGGGACAGGACGGGTGAAAAACTGTTTTTT.

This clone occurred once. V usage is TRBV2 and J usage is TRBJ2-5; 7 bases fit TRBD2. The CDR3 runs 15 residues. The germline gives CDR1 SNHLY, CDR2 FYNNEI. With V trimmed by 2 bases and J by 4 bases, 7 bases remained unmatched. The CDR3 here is CASSEFSSGGETQYF. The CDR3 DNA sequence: TGTGCCAGCAGTGAATTTAGTTCGGGGGGAGAGACCCAGTACTTC.

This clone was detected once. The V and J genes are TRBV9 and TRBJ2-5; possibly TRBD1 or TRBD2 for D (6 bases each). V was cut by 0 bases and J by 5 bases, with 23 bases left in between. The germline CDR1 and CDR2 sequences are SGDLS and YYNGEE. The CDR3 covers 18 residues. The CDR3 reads CASSVDGGRLGRWETQYF. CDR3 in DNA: TGTGCCAGCAGCGTAGACGGGGGCCGACTCGGGCGGTGGGAGACCCAGTACTTC.